A selection of T cell receptor beta chains follows, all from one sample in a study of human T cells and chemical hapten exposure. Each CDR3 protein gets one entry after TCRdb re-called the reads with MiXCR. Counted here are 120,000 or so distinct CDR3 sequences, over 6.5% occurring once; the ten biggest clones make up about 1.4%. The sequencing input was whole blood. The receptors stem from a human donor in good health. Some clones in this sample may be carry-over from other donors' samples. CDR3s include the opening cysteine and the closing phenylalanine or tryptophan. A D gene is named only where the DNA matches it firmly. Size is stated for part of the rows, as once, few or many counts, or as a class when the clone is expanded.

abundance	d_gene	len	v_gene	j_gene	CDR3aa	CDR3nt
-	TRBD1	15	TRBV12-3/TRBV12-4	TRBJ2-3	CASSFKGQSTDTQYF	TGTGCCAGCAGTTTTAAGGGACAGAGCACAGATACGCAGTATTTT
many	-	14	TRBV12-3/TRBV12-4	TRBJ1-2	CASSFQAGAMGYTF	TGTGCCAGCAGTTTCCAGGCAGGGGCTATGGGCTACACCTTC
-	-	15	TRBV3-1	TRBJ2-3	CASSQMGSNTDTQYF	TGTGCCAGCAGCCAAATGGGGTCTAACACAGATACGCAGTATTTT
many	-	14	TRBV14	TRBJ1-1	CASSQAGWNTEAFF	TGTGCCAGCAGCCAGGCGGGGTGGAACACTGAAGCTTTCTTT
few	-	13	TRBV12-3/TRBV12-4	TRBJ2-2	CASTRQNTGELFF	TGTGCCAGCACTAGACAAAACACCGGGGAGCTGTTTTTT
few	TRBD2	17	TRBV5-4	TRBJ2-2	CASRRRLAGVDTGELFF	TGTGCCAGCAGGCGCAGACTAGCGGGAGTTGACACCGGGGAGCTGTTTTTT
few	TRBD2	16	TRBV2	TRBJ2-5	CASNGLAGVLGETQYF	TGTGCCAGCAACGGACTAGCGGGAGTTCTTGGAGAGACCCAGTACTTC
many	-	10	TRBV29-1	TRBJ2-5	CAGEAETQYF	TGCGCTGGAGAGGCGGAGACCCAGTACTTC
-	-	10	TRBV30	TRBJ2-1	CAWSHNEQFF	TGTGCCTGGAGTCACAATGAGCAGTTCTTC
few	-	16	TRBV19	TRBJ2-2	CASNARGGPNTGELFF	TGTGCCAGTAACGCAAGGGGGGGACCGAACACCGGGGAGCTGTTTTTT
few	-	15	TRBV5-1	TRBJ2-3	CASSLFQGSTDTQYF	TGCGCCAGCAGCTTGTTTCAGGGAAGCACAGATACGCAGTATTTT
-	-	14	TRBV12-3/TRBV12-4	TRBJ2-1	CASSLVPLYNEQFF	TGTGCCAGCAGTTTAGTACCTCTCTACAATGAGCAGTTCTTC
few	TRBD1	14	TRBV29-1	TRBJ2-5	CSVGNRGRKETQYF	TGCAGCGTTGGCAACAGGGGGCGGAAAGAGACCCAGTACTTC
many	-	13	TRBV19	TRBJ1-1	CATKTGGDTEAFF	TGTGCCACGAAAACGGGGGGGGACACTGAAGCTTTCTTT
many	TRBD1	14	TRBV30	TRBJ2-7	CAWSVTGGTYEQYF	TGTGCCTGGAGTGTTACAGGGGGCACCTACGAGCAGTACTTC
many	-	13	TRBV7-2	TRBJ1-1	CASSSTVNTEAFF	TGTGCCAGCAGCTCGACGGTGAACACTGAAGCTTTCTTT
few	-	13	TRBV5-6	TRBJ1-5	CASSFQGEGAQHF	TGTGCCAGCAGCTTCCAAGGGGAGGGGGCCCAGCATTTT
-	TRBD2	14	TRBV6-9	TRBJ2-7	CASPGTSGSKEQYF	TGTGCCAGCCCTGGGACTAGCGGGAGTAAGGAGCAGTACTTC
many	-	13	TRBV7-6	TRBJ2-2	CASSKDRTGELFF	TGTGCCAGCAGCAAAGACAGGACCGGGGAGCTGTTTTTT
few	TRBD2	16	TRBV4-2	TRBJ2-1	CASSQGSGAAYNEQFF	TGTGCCAGCAGCCAAGGGAGCGGGGCCGCCTACAATGAGCAGTTCTTC
-	TRBD2	16	TRBV7-2	TRBJ2-1	CASSSNLAGAYNEQFF	TGTGCCAGCAGCTCTAATCTAGCGGGTGCTTACAATGAGCAGTTCTTC
many	TRBD1	15	TRBV29-1	TRBJ2-1	CSVERQGAIYNEQFF	TGCAGCGTTGAACGGCAGGGGGCAATCTACAATGAGCAGTTCTTC
-	TRBD2	18	TRBV4-2	TRBJ2-2	CASSDPGTSGGIGGELFF	TGTGCCAGCAGCGACCCCGGGACTAGCGGGGGGATTGGCGGGGAGCTGTTTTTT
few	-	16	TRBV14	TRBJ1-3	CASSLGRGMGGNTIYF	TGTGCCAGCAGCCTCGGACGGGGAATGGGGGGAAACACCATATATTTT
-	-	15	TRBV6-1	TRBJ2-1	CASSEALGRGNEQFF	TGTGCCAGCAGTGAAGCCCTCGGGCGGGGCAATGAGCAGTTCTTC
many	-	12	TRBV7-2	TRBJ2-3	CASSYPPDTQYF	TGTGCCAGCAGCTATCCGCCAGATACGCAGTATTTT
many	-	13	TRBV12-5	TRBJ1-1	CASGSEATTEAFF	TGTGCTAGTGGCTCAGAAGCTACCACTGAAGCTTTCTTT
few	-	15	TRBV21-1	TRBJ2-3	CASRPKWHYTDTQYF	TGTGCCAGCAGACCTAAATGGCATTACACAGATACGCAGTATTTT
-	TRBD2	16	TRBV9	TRBJ2-5	CASSLTGLAGRETQYF	TGTGCCAGCAGCTTAACCGGACTAGCGGGACGTGAGACCCAGTACTTC
few	TRBD2	18	TRBV6-6	TRBJ2-7	CASSYSRGLAGGFDEQYF	TGTGCCAGCAGTTACTCTAGAGGTCTAGCGGGAGGTTTTGACGAGCAGTACTTC
many	TRBD2	15	TRBV3-1	TRBJ2-2	CASSPQRDLTGELFF	TGTGCCAGCAGCCCCCAGCGGGATTTAACCGGGGAGCTGTTTTTT
-	TRBD1	14	TRBV7-2	TRBJ1-1	CASSPDRGTIKAFF	TGTGCCAGCAGCCCGGACAGGGGCACGATAAAAGCTTTCTTT
-	TRBD2	16	TRBV19	TRBJ2-2	CASTGLAGANTGELFF	TGTGCCAGTACGGGTCTAGCGGGGGCGAACACCGGGGAGCTGTTTTTT
many	-	12	TRBV5-1	TRBJ1-4	CASKATNEKLFF	TGCGCCAGCAAGGCAACTAATGAAAAACTGTTTTTT
-	-	15	TRBV25-1	TRBJ2-1	CASSEWGTSRPEQFF	TGTGCCAGCAGTGAATGGGGTACTAGTCGGCCTGAGCAGTTCTTC
many	-	15	TRBV19	TRBJ1-5	CASTGQINPDQPQHF	TGTGCCAGTACGGGTCAGATCAACCCGGATCAGCCCCAGCATTTT
many	-	20	TRBV4-3	TRBJ1-4	CASSQDSTRDEIATNEKLFF	TGCGCCAGCAGCCAAGATTCAACCCGAGATGAAATTGCAACTAATGAAAAACTGTTTTTT
many	TRBD2	14	TRBV20-1	TRBJ2-1	CSANPGLAFNEQFF	TGCAGTGCTAACCCGGGACTAGCATTCAATGAGCAGTTCTTC
many	-	15	TRBV12-3/TRBV12-4	TRBJ1-2	CASSLSGGSNYGYTF	TGTGCCAGCAGTTTATCGGGGGGGTCGAACTATGGCTACACCTTC
few	TRBD2	15	TRBV6-4	TRBJ2-3	CASTKTSGSADTQYF	TGTGCCAGCACCAAGACTAGCGGGAGTGCAGATACGCAGTATTTT
few	TRBD1	17	TRBV6-2/TRBV6-3	TRBJ2-6	CASSLKRTGAGANVLTF	TGTGCCAGCAGCCTAAAACGGACAGGGGCTGGGGCCAACGTCCTGACTTTC
many	TRBD1	15	TRBV2	TRBJ2-7	CASRGTGLHSYEQYF	TGTGCCAGCAGAGGGACAGGACTCCACTCCTACGAGCAGTACTTC